A selection of T cell receptor beta chains follows, all from one sample in a study of cytomegalovirus exposure and HLA in healthy donors. The protocol was immunoSEQ multiplex PCR, while the TCRdb copy is restricted to in-frame clones and leaves out a portion. The sample contains 160,000 or so clones, around 80% of which appear only once. Sequencing was done on a sample of PBMCs. These receptors originate from a male donor in good health and CMV-seronegative. The conserved cysteine and the conserved F or W are not part of the CDR3 here. D genes are given only for firm matches. Clone size, where shown, is once, few, many, or a class for clones that have expanded.

TRBJ1-2 | - | TRBV4-3 | - | ASSQGLGQSGGYT
TRBJ2-7 | TRBD1 | TRBV15 | - | ATSRVGQGANEQY
TRBJ1-5 | TRBD1 | TRBV5-1 | once | ASCGDRHQPQH
TRBJ2-5 | - | TRBV6-6 | - | ASSNQGETQY
TRBJ2-1 | TRBD2 | TRBV4-3 | - | ASSPDGASGISYNEQF
TRBJ2-7 | TRBD1 | TRBV18 | - | ASSPQPSTGAEQY
TRBJ1-5 | - | TRBV4-3 | - | ASSQEQGRDQPQH
TRBJ2-5 | - | TRBV11-2 | - | ASSLRETQY
TRBJ1-1 | TRBD1 | TRBV4-2 | - | ASSHPGQGNTEAF
TRBJ1-5 | - | TRBV4-3 | once | ASSQDDRLNQPQH
TRBJ2-7 | TRBD2 | TRBV4-1 | - | ASSPRLAETYEQY
TRBJ2-3 | - | TRBV4-2 | - | ASSLSPGTDTQY
TRBJ2-7 | TRBD2 | TRBV7-2 | once | ASSFSTGLAGIEQY
TRBJ1-1 | TRBD1 | TRBV18 | - | ASSSGQGNTEAF
TRBJ1-5 | - | TRBV6-1 | - | ASSDGAENQPQH
TRBJ1-1 | - | TRBV19 | once | ASSIRTGGTEAF
TRBJ1-1 | TRBD1 | TRBV6-5 | - | ASSYHARGAEAF
TRBJ2-2 | - | TRBV4-3 | few | ASSQAGTLNTGELF
TRBJ2-3 | - | TRBV11-1 | - | ASSPKEQGTDTQY
TRBJ2-5 | TRBD1 | TRBV4-2 | - | ASSQGDRGETQY
TRBJ2-6 | - | TRBV28 | once | ASSFGVGGANVLT
TRBJ1-6 | - | TRBV29-1 | - | SVGEGHNSPLH
TRBJ2-1 | TRBD2 | TRBV30 | - | AWNGLAGGHEQF
TRBJ2-1 | TRBD2 | TRBV14 | - | ASSLPGLASNEQF
TRBJ1-1 | - | TRBV11-2 | few | ASSTRGGVVNTEAF
TRBJ2-7 | TRBD1 | TRBV10-3 | - | ASSETGWYEQY
TRBJ2-1 | TRBD2 | TRBV28 | once | ASSFRLAGGHEQF
TRBJ2-2 | TRBD2 | TRBV4-3 | - | ASSPFLGAGGTGELF
TRBJ2-1 | TRBD1 | TRBV7-9 | - | ASSLADRPDNEQF
TRBJ2-6 | TRBD1 | TRBV10-3 | - | AIKPGQGTSGANVLT
TRBJ1-3 | - | TRBV7-9 | - | ASSLLASYSGNTIY
TRBJ2-1 | - | TRBV29-1 | - | SGRGGIIHEQF
TRBJ1-2 | TRBD1 | TRBV10-3 | - | AIRGTGSYT
- | TRBD1 | TRBV19 | - | ASSRDSWNSYEQY
TRBJ2-7 | TRBD1 | TRBV7-8 | once | ASSLTGVPYEQY
TRBJ2-5 | - | TRBV6-5 | - | ASSYSRLGGRETQY
TRBJ1-2 | TRBD1 | TRBV7-8 | - | ASSGGTENYGYT
TRBJ2-3 | - | TRBV9 | - | ASSVVAGKGADTQY
TRBJ2-2 | TRBD2 | TRBV27 | - | ASSKPGLAGVGTGELF
TRBJ2-3 | - | TRBV28 | - | ASSLGLAIGIDTQY
TRBJ2-2 | - | TRBV5-1 | - | ASSLRGANTGELF
TRBJ2-1 | - | TRBV29-1 | - | SVDGSSYNEQF
TRBJ2-1 | TRBD2 | TRBV5-4 | once | ASSLGLAGGDNEQF
TRBJ2-1 | - | TRBV6-5 | - | ASSRRGNEQF
TRBJ1-6 | - | TRBV6-1 | - | AARSVPNGASPLH
TRBJ2-7 | - | TRBV27 | - | ASSSSTPKLTYEQY
TRBJ2-3 | TRBD2 | TRBV6-4 | - | ASSETSGRADTQY
TRBJ2-7 | TRBD2 | TRBV9 | - | ASSGGGSRHEQY
TRBJ1-6 | TRBD1 | TRBV7-6 | - | ASSLGTGGGSPLH
TRBJ1-1 | - | TRBV5-1 | - | ASSVGTSNTEAF
TRBJ1-1 | - | TRBV6-4 | - | ASSGVGGEAF
TRBJ1-2 | TRBD1 | TRBV7-8 | - | ASSLGRGDGSYT
TRBJ2-3 | - | TRBV7-3 | - | ASSLYLESTDTQY
TRBJ2-1 | TRBD2 | TRBV29-1 | once | SVELGSSGRNEQF
TRBJ2-5 | TRBD2 | TRBV13 | - | ASSAGLGIGYQETQY
TRBJ1-1 | - | TRBV29-1 | - | SVVIVSGTEAF
TRBJ2-6 | - | TRBV28 | once | ASSFGQTNVLT
TRBJ2-5 | TRBD1 | TRBV4-1 | once | ASSQATGEETQY
TRBJ1-2 | - | TRBV7-3 | - | ASSPRTGFNYGYT
TRBJ2-5 | - | TRBV9 | once | ASRRDSESQETQY